Detailed here is one T cell receptor (beta chain). It has no known antigen specificity. The record has no base qualities; no much larger clone is one base away. The 35 to 40 donors, aged about 6 to 95 years, were systemically healthy Caucasian individuals from Russia. About 9.8 milliliters of peripheral blood were drawn from each donor into EDTA-treated Vacutainer tubes. Ficoll-Paque density-gradient centrifugation was used to isolate PBMCs, with at least 6 million obtained per sample. Trizol reagent was used to extract total RNA from PBMCs, with at least 6 micrograms per sample. For every donor, an aliquot of PBMCs went through flow cytometry to measure the percentages of naive CD45RAhigh/CD27high T cells. V was cut back by 5 bases and J by 3 bases, leaving a gap of 11 bases between them. The cysteine opens and the phenylalanine closes a CDR3 of 13 amino acids. CDR3 DNA only is kept here, 39 bases in frame from base 1. The germline V gene gives CDR1 as SGHVS and CDR2 as FQNEAQ.

The sample comes from a study of blood T cells in healthy people across ages (dated by TCRdb to 2015 to 2017). Regarding the complete study: In model experiments, roughly one uniquely barcoded TCR beta cDNA molecule per two T cells was captured by template switching. To track age-related changes in TCR beta repertoire diversity, the study relied on deep sequencing normalized with unique cDNA molecular identifiers. The donors were split into four age groups: young (average 16 years), middle-aged (around 40), aged (approximately 59) and long-lived (approximately 80). To avoid experimental bias, donors of different ages were spread randomly across the sequencing lanes. Two additional independent replicas of 1 million unique cDNA reads from the same blood draw were analyzed for two donors (one aged 18 to 30 and one aged 80 or older).

The protocol used for the library was 5' RACE. The run used an Illumina HiSeq 2500. A second about 7 to 11 cycle PCR used a sample-barcoded 5' primer and a J-beta primer mix. Each TCR beta cDNA molecule received a unique molecular identifier from a template-switch 5' adaptor carrying 12 random nucleotides. Each sample yielded at least 2.5 million CDR3-containing paired-end reads. First-strand cDNA was synthesized from all RNA with the Mint cDNA synthesis kit, primed by a TRBC-specific oligonucleotide. After uracil-DNA glycosylase treatment, a first 18-cycle PCR used universal primers M1SS and BC2_uni_R on all cDNA. The source study handled its data this way. Each sample was normalized by randomly selecting 1 million high-quality reads, each carrying a distinct molecular identifier. Reads sharing molecular identifiers were discarded rather than binned into consensus sequences. MiTCR, run with a Q25 quality threshold and the strictest error-elimination algorithm, handled CDR3 identification, clonotype clustering and error correction. Lower-bound total TCR beta diversity was estimated with a nonparametric unseen species model using Euler transformation. In-frame beta chains were kept once TCRdb had trimmed the public reads at Q25 with fastp and called clones with MiXCR. Rows with a matching CDR3 protein are joined into one entry that keeps the most common DNA and genes. The V and J calls reflect TCRdb's pipeline rather than the authors' work. For this sample the table gives around 790,000 distinct CDR3 sequences, of which under 45% were detected only once. The ten most abundant clones make up about 19% of the sample.

The full study reports these points: Because profiling used bulk unsorted PBMCs, naive and antigen-experienced compartments could not be compared conclusively. A strong correlation was found between observed TCR beta diversity and the percentage of naive T cells measured by flow cytometry. As age increased, observed TCR beta diversity per million T cells dropped in a roughly linear way, and a significant reduction was already evident by age around 41. Estimates of total diversity from one million sequenced T cells were regarded as lower bounds and underestimates. Compared with the aged group, the long-lived group had more naive CD4+ T cells, fewer expanded clones and increased TCR diversity, a pattern suggesting age selection. Donor CMV infection status was unknown, potentially confounding age-related changes in expanded clonotypes.

The sequence came from a man in his fifties or sixties in good health. Recombination linked TRBV7-8 to TRBJ2-7; no D segment can be confidently identified. The sequencing input was blood. The CDR3 reads as follows: CASSTWPDYEQYF. The DNA sequence is as follows: TGTGCCAGCAGCACTTGGCCGGACTACGAGCAGTACTTC.